This record concerns one TCR beta chain sequence. These data are taken from a study of T cell repertoires in cytomegalovirus infection. TCRdb recomputed calls from the reads with MiXCR, one row per CDR3 protein. The table has about 260,000 distinct CDR3 sequences, approximately 13% seen once. The receptor comes from a human donor in good health (CMV status not recorded). Some clones in this sample may be carry-over from other donors' samples. The specimen sequenced was PBMCs.

DNA for the CDR3: TGTGCCAGCAGCCCCCGATTGCCGGGAGAGACCCAGTACTTC. Protein: CASSPRLPGETQYF. This chain links TRBV7-2 with TRBJ2-5, with D uncertain. V was shortened by 5 bases and J by 4 bases, with 14 bases between the two germline ends. Germline V gene data show CDR1 as SGHTA and CDR2 as FQGNSA. This CDR3 contains 14 residues. The whole variable domain, filled in from reference TRBV7-2 and TRBJ2-5, reads GAGVSQSPSNKVTEKGKDVELRCDPISGHTALYWYRQSLGQGLEFLIYFQGNSAPDKSGLPSDRFSAERTGGSVSTLTIQRTQQEDSAVYLCASSPRLPGETQYFGPGTRLLVL.